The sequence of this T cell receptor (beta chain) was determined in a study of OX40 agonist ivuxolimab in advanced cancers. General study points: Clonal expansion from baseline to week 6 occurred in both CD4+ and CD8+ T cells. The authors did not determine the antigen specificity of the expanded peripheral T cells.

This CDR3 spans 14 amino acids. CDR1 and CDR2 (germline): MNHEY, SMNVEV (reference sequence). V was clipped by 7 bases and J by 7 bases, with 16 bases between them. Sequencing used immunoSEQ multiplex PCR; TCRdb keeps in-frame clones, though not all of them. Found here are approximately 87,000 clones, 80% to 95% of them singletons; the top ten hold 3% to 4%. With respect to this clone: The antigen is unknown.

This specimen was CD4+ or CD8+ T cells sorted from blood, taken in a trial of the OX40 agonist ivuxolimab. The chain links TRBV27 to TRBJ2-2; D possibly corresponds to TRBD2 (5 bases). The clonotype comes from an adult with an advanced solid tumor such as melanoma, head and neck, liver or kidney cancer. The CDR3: CASMGPRGLGELFF. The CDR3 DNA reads TGTGCCAGCATGGGTCCGCGAGGGCTCGGGGAGCTGTTTTTT.